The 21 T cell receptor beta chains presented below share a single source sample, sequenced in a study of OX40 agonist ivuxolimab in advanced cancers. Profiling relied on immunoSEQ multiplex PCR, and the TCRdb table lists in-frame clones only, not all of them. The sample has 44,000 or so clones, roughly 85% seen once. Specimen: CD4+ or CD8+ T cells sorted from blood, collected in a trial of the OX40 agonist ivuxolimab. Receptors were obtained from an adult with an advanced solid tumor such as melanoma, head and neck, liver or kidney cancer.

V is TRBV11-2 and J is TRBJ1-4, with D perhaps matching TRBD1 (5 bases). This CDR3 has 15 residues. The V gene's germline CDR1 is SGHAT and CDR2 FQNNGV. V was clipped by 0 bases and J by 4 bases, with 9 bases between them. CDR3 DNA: TGTGCCAGCAGCTTAGAGCCGGGGCATAATGAAAAACTGTTTTTT. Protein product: CASSLEPGHNEKLFF.

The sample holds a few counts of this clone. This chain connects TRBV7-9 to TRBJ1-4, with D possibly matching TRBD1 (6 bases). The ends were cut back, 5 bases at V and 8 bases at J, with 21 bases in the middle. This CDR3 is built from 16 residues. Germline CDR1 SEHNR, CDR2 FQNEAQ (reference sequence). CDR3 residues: CASSPEVTKTGEKLFF. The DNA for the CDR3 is TGTGCCAGCAGCCCAGAGGTCACAAAAACAGGGGAAAAACTGTTTTTT.

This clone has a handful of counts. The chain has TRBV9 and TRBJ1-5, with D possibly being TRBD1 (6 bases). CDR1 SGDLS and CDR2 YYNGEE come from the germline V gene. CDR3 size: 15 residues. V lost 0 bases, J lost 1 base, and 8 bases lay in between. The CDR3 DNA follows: TGTGCCAGCAGCGTAGGCAGGGGAAGCAATCAGCCCCAGCATTTT. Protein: CASSVGRGSNQPQHF.

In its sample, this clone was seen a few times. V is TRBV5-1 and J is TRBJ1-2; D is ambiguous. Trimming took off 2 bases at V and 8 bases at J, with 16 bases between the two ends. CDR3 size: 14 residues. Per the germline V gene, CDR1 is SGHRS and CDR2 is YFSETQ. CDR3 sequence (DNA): TGCGCCAGCAGCTTAGCGGGAAAGGTAGAAGGCTACACCTTC. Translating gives CASSLAGKVEGYTF.

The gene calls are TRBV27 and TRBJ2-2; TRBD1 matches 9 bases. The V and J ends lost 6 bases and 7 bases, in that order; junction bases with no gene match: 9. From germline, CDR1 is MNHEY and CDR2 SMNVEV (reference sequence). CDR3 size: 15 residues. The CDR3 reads CASRLNRGRGGELFF. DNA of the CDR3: TGTGCCAGCAGATTAAACAGGGGGCGCGGCGGGGAGCTGTTTTTT.

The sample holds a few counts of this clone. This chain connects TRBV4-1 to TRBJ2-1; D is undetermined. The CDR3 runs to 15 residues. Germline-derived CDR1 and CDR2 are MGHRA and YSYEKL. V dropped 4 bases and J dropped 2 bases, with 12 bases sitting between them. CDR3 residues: CASSPHENAYNEQFF. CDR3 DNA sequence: TGCGCCAGCAGCCCGCACGAGAATGCCTACAATGAGCAGTTCTTC.

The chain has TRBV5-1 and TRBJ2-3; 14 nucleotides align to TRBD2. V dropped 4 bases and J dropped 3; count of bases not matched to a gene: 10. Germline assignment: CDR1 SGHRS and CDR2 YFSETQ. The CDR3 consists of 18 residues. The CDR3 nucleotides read TGCGCCAGCAGCGCCACACCGGGACTAGCGGGAGTGACAGATACGCAGTATTTT. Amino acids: CASSATPGLAGVTDTQYF.

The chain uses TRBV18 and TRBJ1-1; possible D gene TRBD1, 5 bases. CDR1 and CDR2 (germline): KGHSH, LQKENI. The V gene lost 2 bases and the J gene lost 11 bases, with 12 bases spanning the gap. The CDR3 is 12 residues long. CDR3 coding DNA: TGTGCCAGCTCACCAGGGGAAGGGACTGCTTTCTTT. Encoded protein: CASSPGEGTAFF.

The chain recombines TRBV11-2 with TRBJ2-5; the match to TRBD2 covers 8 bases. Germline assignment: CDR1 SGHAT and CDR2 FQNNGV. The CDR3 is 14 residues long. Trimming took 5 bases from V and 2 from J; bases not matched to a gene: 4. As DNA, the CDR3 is TGTGCCAGCAGCCCCGGACTAGCTCAAGAGACCCAGTACTTC. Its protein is CASSPGLAQETQYF.

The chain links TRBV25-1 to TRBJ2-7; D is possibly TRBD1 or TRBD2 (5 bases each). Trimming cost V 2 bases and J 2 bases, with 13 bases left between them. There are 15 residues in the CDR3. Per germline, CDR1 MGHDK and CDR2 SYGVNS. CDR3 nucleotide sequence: TGTGCCAGCAGTGAACCCCGAGGGGAACCCTACGAGCAGTACTTC. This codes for CASSEPRGEPYEQYF.

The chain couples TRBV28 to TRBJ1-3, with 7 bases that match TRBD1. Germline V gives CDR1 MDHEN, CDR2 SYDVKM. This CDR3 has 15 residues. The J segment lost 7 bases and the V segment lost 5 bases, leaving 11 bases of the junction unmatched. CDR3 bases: TGTGCCAGCAGTCAGAACAGGGGAGCGCGGAACACCATATATTTT. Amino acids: CASSQNRGARNTIYF.

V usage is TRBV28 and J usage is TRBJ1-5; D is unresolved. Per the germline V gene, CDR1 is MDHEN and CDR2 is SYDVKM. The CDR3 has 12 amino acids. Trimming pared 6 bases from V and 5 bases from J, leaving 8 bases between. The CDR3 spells CASSQKDQPQHF. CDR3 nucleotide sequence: TGTGCCAGCAGCCAGAAAGATCAGCCCCAGCATTTT. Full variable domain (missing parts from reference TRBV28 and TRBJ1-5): DVKVTQSSRYLVKRTGEKVFLECVQDMDHENMFWYRQDPGLGLRLIYFSYDVKMKEKGDIPEGYSVSREKKERFSLILESASTNQTSMYLCASSQKDQPQHFGDGTRLSIL.

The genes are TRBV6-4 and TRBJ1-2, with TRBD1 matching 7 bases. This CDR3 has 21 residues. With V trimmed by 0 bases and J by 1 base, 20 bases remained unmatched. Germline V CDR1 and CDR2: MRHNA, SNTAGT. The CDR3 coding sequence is TGTGCCAGCAGTGACTCGGACAGGAGCCCTCATCCGAACTCCTTTAACTATGGCTACACCTTC. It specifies CASSDSDRSPHPNSFNYGYTF.

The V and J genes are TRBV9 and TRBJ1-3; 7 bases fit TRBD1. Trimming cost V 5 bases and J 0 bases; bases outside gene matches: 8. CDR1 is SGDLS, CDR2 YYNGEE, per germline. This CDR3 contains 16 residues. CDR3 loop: CASRKGGQSSGNTIYF. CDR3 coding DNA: TGTGCCAGCAGAAAAGGGGGCCAATCCTCTGGAAACACCATATATTTT.

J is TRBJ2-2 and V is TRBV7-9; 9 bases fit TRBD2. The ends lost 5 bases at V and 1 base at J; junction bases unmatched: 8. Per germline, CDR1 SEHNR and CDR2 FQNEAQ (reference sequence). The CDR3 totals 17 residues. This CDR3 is CASSPPRLAENTGELFF. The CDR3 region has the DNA TGTGCCAGCAGCCCCCCGCGACTAGCGGAGAACACCGGGGAGCTGTTTTTT.

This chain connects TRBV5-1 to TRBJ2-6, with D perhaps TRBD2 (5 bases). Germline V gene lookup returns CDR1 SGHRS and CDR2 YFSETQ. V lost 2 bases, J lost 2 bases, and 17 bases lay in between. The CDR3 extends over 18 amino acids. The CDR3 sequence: CASSFLGNKLTGANVLTF. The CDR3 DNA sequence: TGCGCCAGCAGCTTCCTCGGGAATAAGTTGACTGGGGCCAACGTCCTGACTTTC. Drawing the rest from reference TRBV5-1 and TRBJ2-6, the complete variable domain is KAGVTQTPRYLIKTRGQQVTLSCSPISGHRSVSWYQQTPGQGLQFLFEYFSETQRNKGNFPGRFSGRQFSNSRSEMNVSTLELGDSALYLCASSFLGNKLTGANVLTFGAGSRLTVL.

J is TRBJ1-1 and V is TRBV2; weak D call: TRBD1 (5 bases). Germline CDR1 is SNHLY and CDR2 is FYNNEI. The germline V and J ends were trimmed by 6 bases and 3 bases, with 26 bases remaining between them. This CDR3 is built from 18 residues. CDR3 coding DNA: TGTGCCAGCAGCCCTCCTGGGGGAATCTCGGGGGAGGACACTGAAGCTTTCTTT. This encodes CASSPPGGISGEDTEAFF.

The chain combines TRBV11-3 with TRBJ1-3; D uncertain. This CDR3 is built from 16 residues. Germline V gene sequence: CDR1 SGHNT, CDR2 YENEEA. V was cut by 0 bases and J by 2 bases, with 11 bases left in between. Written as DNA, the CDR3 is TGTGCCAGCAGCTTAGATGCAGCTAAGCCTGGAAACACCATATATTTT. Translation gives CASSLDAAKPGNTIYF.

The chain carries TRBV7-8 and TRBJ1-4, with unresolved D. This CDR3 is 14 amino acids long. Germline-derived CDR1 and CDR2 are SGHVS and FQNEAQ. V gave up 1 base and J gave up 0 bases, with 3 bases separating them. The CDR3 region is CASSLGSTNEKLFF. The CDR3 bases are TGTGCCAGCAGCTTAGGGTCAACTAATGAAAAACTGTTTTTT.

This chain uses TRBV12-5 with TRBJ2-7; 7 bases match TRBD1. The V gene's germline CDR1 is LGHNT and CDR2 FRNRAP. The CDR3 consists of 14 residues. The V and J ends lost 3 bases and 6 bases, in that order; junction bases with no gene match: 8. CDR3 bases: TGTGCTAGTGGTTTCCCTGAGACAGGGCGCGAGCAGTACTTC. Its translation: CASGFPETGREQYF.

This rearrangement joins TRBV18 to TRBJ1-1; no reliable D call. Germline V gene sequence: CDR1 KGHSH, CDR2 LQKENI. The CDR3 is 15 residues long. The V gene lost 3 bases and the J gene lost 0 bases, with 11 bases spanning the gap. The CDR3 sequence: CASSPGPQVNTEAFF. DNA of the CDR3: TGTGCCAGCTCACCTGGCCCCCAAGTGAACACTGAAGCTTTCTTT. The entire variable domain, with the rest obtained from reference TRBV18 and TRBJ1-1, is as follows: NAGVMQNPRHLVRRRGQEARLRCSPMKGHSHVYWYRQLPEEGLKFMVYLQKENIIDESGMPKERFSAEFPKEGPSILRIQQVVRGDSAAYFCASSPGPQVNTEAFFGQGTRLTVV.